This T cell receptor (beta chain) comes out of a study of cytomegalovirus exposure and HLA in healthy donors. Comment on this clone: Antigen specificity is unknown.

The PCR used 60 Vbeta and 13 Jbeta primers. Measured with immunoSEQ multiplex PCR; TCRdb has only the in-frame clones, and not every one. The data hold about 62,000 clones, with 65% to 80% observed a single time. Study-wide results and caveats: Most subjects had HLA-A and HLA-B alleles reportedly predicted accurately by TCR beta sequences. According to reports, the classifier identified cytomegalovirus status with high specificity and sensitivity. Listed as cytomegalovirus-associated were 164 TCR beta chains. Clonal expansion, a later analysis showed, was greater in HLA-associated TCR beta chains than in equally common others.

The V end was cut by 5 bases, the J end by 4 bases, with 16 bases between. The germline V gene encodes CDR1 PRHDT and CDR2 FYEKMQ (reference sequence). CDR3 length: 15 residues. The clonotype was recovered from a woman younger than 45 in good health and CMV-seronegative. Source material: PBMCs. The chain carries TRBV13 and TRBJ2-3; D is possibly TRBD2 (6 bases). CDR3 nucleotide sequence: TGTGCCAGCAGCGTTTCGGGACTGGCGGCAGATACGCAGTATTTT. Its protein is CASSVSGLAADTQYF.